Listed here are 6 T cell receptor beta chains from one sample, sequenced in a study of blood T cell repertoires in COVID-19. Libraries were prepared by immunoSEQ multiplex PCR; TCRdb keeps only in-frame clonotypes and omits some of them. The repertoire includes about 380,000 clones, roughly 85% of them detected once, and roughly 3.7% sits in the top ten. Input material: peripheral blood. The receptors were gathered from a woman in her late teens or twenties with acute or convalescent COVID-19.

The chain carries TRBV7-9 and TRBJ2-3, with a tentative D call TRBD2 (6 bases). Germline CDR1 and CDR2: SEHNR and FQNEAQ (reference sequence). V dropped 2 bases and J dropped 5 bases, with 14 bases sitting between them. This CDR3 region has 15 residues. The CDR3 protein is CASSLKRVEGDTQYF. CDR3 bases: TGTGCCAGCAGCTTAAAGCGGGTTGAAGGAGATACGCAGTATTTT. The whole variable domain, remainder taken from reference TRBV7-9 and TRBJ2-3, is DTGVSQNPRHKITKRGQNVTFRCDPISEHNRLYWYRQTLGQGPEFLTYFQNEAQLEKSRLLSDRFSAERPKGSFSTLEIQRTEQGDSAMYLCASSLKRVEGDTQYFGPGTRLTVL.

CDR3 amino acids: CASSLLAGATNEKLFF. The CDR3 nucleotides read TGTGCCAGCAGTTTATTGGCCGGGGCAACTAATGAAAAACTGTTTTTT. The chain has TRBV27 and TRBJ1-4; no reliable D call. This CDR3 region has 16 residues. CDR1 is MNHEY, CDR2 SMNVEV, per germline (reference sequence). Trimming left V 1 base short and J 0 bases short, with 9 bases between.

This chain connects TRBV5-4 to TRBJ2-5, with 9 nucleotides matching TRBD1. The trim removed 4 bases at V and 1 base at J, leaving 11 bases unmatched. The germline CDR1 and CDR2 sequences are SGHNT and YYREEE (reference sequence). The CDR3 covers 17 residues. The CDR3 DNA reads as TGTGCCAGCAGCCGACCGACCGGGACAGGGCCCCAAGAGACCCAGTACTTC. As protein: CASSRPTGTGPQETQYF.

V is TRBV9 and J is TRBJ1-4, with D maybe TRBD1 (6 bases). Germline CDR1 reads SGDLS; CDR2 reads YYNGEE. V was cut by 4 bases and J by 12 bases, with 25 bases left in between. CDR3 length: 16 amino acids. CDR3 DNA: TGTGCCAGCAGCCCCCCAGGGGCGGATTCGAAGATGGAACTGTTTTTT. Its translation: CASSPPGADSKMELFF.

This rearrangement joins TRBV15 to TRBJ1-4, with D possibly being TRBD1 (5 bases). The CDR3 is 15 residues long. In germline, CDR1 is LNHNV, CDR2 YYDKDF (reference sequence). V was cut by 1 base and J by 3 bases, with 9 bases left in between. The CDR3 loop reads CATSRGAGANEKLFF. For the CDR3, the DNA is TGTGCCACCAGCAGAGGAGCGGGGGCTAATGAAAAACTGTTTTTT.

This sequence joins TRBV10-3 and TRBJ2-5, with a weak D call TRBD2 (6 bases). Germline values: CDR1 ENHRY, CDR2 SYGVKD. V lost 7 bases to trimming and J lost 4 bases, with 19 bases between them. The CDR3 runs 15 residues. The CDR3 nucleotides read TGTGCCATCATGGGTGCCAGGGAGGATCGAGAGACCCAGTACTTC. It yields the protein CAIMGAREDRETQYF.